This entry describes one T cell receptor beta chain. Germline CDR1 reads SGHDT; CDR2 reads YYEEEE. Unmatched junction bases numbered 6, after V lost 3 bases and J lost 7 bases. The CDR3 sequence is 14 residues long. TCRdb reprocessed the RT-PCR reads via MiXCR and lists one record per CDR3 protein. The sample holds hundreds of thousands of distinct CDR3 sequences, 13% to 15% seen once. The V gene is TRBV5-6, the J gene TRBJ1-2, with 10 bases aligning to TRBD1. Sequencing used memory CD4+ T cells from blood. The origin of this receptor is a female donor in good health, serving as a healthy control. CDR3 sequence (DNA): TGTGCCAGCAGCTCAGGACAGGGGGTGACTGGCTACACCTTC. This encodes CASSSGQGVTGYTF.